This T cell receptor beta chain was identified during a study of T cell responses to AZD1222 COVID-19 vaccine. Data came from immunoSEQ multiplex PCR; TCRdb stores just in-frame clones and leaves some out. The sample lists around 100,000 clones; about 94% were seen once. General study results and limits: Regions 160-218 and 743-854 held dominance among vaccine-associated CD4 TCRs, which spanned spike. Donors skewed white British and female; clonal diversity was possibly underestimated. Unmutated variant regions are reportedly the target of nearly half of TCRs that are spike-specific. Increased Spike-specific TCR breadth and depth were observed after two AZD1222 doses.

From germline, CDR1 is GTSNPN and CDR2 SVGIG (reference sequence). Deletions cut 6 bases from V and 2 bases from J, with 14 bases between. CDR3 length: 14 residues. Remarks on this clone: Its antigen is still unknown.

The sequenced sample was peripheral blood, obtained on day 0 of AZD1222 vaccination. The TCR comes from an adult in good health. The chain carries TRBV30 and TRBJ1-5; possible D gene TRBD1, 5 bases. For the CDR3, the DNA is TGTGCCTGCTCGCGGCAGGGAGGCAATCAGCCCCAGCATTTT. Encoded protein: CACSRQGGNQPQHF.